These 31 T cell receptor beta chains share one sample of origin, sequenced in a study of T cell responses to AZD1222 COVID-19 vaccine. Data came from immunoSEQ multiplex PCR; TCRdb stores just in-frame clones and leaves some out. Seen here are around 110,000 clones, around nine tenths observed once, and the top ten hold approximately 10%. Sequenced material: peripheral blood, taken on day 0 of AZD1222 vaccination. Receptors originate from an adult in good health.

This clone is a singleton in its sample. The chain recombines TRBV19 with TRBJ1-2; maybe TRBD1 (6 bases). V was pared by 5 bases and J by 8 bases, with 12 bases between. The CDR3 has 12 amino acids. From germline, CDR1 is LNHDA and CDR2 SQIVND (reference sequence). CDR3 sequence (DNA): TGTGCCAGTAGTTCAGGGGCCCAGGGCTACACCTTC. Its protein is CASSSGAQGYTF.

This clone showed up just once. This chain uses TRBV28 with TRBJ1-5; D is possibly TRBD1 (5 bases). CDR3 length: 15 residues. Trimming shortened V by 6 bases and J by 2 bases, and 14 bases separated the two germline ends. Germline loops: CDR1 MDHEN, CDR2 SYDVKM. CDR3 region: CASRIKMGGNQPQHF. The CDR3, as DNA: TGTGCCAGCAGGATCAAAATGGGGGGCAATCAGCCCCAGCATTTT.

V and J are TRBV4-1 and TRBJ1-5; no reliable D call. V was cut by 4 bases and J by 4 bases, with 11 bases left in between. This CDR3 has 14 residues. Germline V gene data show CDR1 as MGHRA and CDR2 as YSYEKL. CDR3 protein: CASSLERDNQPQHF. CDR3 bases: TGCGCCAGCAGCCTAGAGAGGGATAATCAGCCCCAGCATTTT.

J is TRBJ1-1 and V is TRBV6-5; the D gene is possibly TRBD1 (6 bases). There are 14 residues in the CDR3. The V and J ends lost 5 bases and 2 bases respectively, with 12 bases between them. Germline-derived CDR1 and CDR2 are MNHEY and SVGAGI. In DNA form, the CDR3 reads TGTGCCAGCAGTCACGTACAGGGAAACACTGAAGCTTTCTTT. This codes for CASSHVQGNTEAFF.

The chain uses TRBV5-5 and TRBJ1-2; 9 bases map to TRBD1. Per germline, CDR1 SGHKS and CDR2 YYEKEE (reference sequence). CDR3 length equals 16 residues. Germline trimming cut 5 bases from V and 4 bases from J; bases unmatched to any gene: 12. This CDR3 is CASSPGTGTLIYGYTF. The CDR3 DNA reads TGTGCCAGCAGTCCCGGGACAGGGACCCTTATCTATGGCTACACCTTC.

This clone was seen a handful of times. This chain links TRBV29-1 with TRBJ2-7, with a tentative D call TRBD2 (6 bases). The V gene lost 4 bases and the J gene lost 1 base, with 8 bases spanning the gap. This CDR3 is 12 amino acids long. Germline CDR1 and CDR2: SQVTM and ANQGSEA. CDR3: CSVVADSYEQYF. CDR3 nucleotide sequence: TGCAGCGTTGTAGCGGATTCCTACGAGCAGTACTTC.

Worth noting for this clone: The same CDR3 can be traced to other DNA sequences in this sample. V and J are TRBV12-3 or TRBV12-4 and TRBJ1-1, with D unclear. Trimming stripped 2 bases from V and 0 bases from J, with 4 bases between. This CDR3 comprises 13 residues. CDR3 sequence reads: CASSLLVNTEAFF. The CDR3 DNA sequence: TGTGCCAGCAGTTTACTCGTGAACACTGAAGCTTTCTTT.

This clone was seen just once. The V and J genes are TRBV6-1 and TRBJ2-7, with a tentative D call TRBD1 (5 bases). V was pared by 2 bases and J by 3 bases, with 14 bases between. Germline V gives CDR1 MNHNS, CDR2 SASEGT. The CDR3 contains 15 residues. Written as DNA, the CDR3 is TGTGCCAGCAGTGAAAAAACAGGCGTCCTCTACGAGCAGTACTTC. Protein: CASSEKTGVLYEQYF.

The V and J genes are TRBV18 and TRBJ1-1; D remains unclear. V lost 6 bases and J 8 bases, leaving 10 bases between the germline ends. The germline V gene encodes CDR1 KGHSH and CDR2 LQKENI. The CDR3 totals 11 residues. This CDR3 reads CASSPNYEAFF. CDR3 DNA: TGTGCCAGCTCTCCCAATTACGAAGCTTTCTTT. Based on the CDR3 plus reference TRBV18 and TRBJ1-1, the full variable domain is NAGVMQNPRHLVRRRGQEARLRCSPMKGHSHVYWYRQLPEEGLKFMVYLQKENIIDESGMPKERFSAEFPKEGPSILRIQQVVRGDSAAYFCASSPNYEAFFGQGTRLTVV.

The CDR3 DNA is TGTGCCAGCAGCCAAGCCTTGGGGGATTACTACGAGCAGTACTTC. Translation: CASSQALGDYYEQYF. The V gene is TRBV3-1 (or the pseudogene TRBV3-2), the J gene TRBJ2-7, with D possibly being TRBD1 or TRBD2 (5 bases each). V lost 1 base and J 3 bases, leaving 13 bases between the germline ends. This CDR3 region has 15 residues. Germline-derived CDR1 and CDR2 are LGHDT and YNNKEL (reference sequence).

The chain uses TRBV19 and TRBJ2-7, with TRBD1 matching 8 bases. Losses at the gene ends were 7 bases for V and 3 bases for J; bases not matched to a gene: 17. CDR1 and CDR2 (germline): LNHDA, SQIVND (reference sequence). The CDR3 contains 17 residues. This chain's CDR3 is CASTNVGSGTGLYEQYF. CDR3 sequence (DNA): TGTGCCAGTACCAACGTAGGGTCGGGGACAGGACTCTACGAGCAGTACTTC.

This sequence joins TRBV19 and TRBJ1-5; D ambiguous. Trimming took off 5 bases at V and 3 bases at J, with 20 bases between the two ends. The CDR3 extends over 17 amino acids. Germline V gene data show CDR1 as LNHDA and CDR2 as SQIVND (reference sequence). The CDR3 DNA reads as TGTGCCAGTAGTGGCCCGGACGGAACCGTTTTCAATCAGCCCCAGCATTTT. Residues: CASSGPDGTVFNQPQHF.

DNA of the CDR3: TGTGCCAGCAGCTTGGGGACACCCGAGTCGGGCTTCCGGGCCCAGTACTTC. It specifies CASSLGTPESGFRAQYF. This chain uses TRBV11-2 with TRBJ2-5; a possible D gene is TRBD1 (6 bases). The CDR3 is made up of 17 amino acids. Germline assignment: CDR1 SGHAT and CDR2 FQNNGV. The V end was cut by 3 bases, the J end by 9 bases, with 26 bases between. Complete variable domain (other parts from reference TRBV11-2 and TRBJ2-5): EAGVAQSPRYKIIEKRQSVAFWCNPISGHATLYWYQQILGQGPKLLIQFQNNGVVDDSQLPKDRFSAERLKGVDSTLKIQPAKLEDSAVYLCASSLGTPESGFRAQYFGPGTRLLVL.

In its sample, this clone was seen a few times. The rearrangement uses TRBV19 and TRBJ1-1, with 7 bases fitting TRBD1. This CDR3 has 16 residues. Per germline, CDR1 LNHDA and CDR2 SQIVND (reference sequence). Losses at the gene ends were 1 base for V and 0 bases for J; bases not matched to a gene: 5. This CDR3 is CASSIGDRDLNTEAFF. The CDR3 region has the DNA TGTGCCAGTAGTATAGGCGACAGGGACCTGAACACTGAAGCTTTCTTT.

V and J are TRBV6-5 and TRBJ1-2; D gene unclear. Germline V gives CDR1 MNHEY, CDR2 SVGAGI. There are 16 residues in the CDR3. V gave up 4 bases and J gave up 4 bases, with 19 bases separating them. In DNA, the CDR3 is TGTGCCAGCAGTTCTACCGTGGGCCATCCCTTCTATGGCTACACCTTC. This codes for CASSSTVGHPFYGYTF.

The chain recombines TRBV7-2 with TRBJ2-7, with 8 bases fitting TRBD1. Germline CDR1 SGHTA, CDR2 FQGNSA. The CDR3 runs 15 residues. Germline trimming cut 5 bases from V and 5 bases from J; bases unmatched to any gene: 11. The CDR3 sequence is CASSRAGGLGNEQYF. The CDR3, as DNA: TGTGCCAGCAGCCGCGCAGGGGGCTTAGGAAACGAGCAGTACTTC.

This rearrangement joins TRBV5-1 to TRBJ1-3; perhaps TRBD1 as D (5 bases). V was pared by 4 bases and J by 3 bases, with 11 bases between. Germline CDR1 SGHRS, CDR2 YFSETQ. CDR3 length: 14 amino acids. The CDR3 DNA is TGCGCCAGCAGCCCTTGGGACGGTGGAAACACCATATATTTT. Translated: CASSPWDGGNTIYF.

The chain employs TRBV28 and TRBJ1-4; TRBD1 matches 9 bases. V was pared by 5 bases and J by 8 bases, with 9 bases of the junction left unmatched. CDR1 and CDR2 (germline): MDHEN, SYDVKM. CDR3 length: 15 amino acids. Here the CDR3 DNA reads TGTGCCAGCAGTATACCGGGACAGGGCAGAGAAAAACTGTTTTTT. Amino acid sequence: CASSIPGQGREKLFF.

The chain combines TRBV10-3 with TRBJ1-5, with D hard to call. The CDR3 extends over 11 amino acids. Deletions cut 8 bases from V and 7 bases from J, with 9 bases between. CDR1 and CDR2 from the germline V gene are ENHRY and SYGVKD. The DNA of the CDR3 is TGTGCCATCGAAGGGTCACAGCCCCAGCATTTT. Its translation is CAIEGSQPQHF.

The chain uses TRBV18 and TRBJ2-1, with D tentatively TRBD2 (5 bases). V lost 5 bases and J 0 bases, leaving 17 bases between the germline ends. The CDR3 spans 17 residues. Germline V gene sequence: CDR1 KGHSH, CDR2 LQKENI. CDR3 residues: CASSSALAPSSYNEQFF. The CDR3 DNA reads TGTGCCAGCTCAAGCGCCTTAGCGCCGAGCTCCTACAATGAGCAGTTCTTC.

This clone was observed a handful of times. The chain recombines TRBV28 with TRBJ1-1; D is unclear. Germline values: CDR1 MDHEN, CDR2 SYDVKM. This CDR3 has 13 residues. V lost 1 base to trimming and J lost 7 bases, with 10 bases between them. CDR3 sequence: CASSLLLGGEAFF. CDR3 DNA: TGTGCCAGCAGTTTATTGTTGGGTGGTGAAGCTTTCTTT. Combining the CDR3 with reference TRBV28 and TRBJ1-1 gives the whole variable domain DVKVTQSSRYLVKRTGEKVFLECVQDMDHENMFWYRQDPGLGLRLIYFSYDVKMKEKGDIPEGYSVSREKKERFSLILESASTNQTSMYLCASSLLLGGEAFFGQGTRLTVV.

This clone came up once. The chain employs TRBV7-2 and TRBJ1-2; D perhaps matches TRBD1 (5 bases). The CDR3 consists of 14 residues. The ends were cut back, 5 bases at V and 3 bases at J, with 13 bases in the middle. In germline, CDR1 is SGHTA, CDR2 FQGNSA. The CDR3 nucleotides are TGTGCCAGCAGCGCCACCGGGACGGACTATGGCTACACCTTC. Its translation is CASSATGTDYGYTF. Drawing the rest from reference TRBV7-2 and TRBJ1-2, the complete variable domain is GAGVSQSPSNKVTEKGKDVELRCDPISGHTALYWYRQSLGQGLEFLIYFQGNSAPDKSGLPSDRFSAERTGGSVSTLTIQRTQQEDSAVYLCASSATGTDYGYTFGSGTRLTVV.

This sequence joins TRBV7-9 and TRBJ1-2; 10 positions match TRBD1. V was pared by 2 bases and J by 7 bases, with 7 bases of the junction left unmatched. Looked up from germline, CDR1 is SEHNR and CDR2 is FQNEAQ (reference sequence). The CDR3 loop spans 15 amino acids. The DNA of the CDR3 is TGTGCCAGCAGCTTAATGGGACAGGGGATACGTGGCTACACCTTC. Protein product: CASSLMGQGIRGYTF.

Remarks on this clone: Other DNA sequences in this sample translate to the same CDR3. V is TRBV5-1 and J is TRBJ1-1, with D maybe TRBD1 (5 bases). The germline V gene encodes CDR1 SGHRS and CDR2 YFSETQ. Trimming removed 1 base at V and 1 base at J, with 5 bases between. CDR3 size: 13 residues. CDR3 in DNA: TGCGCCAGCAGCTTGACAGGGAACACTGAAGCTTTCTTT. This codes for CASSLTGNTEAFF.

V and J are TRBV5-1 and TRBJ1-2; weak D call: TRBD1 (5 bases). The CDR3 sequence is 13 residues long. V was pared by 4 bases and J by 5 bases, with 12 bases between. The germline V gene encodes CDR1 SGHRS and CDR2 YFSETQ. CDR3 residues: CASSTGHRYGYTF. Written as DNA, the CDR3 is TGCGCCAGCAGCACCGGACATCGTTATGGCTACACCTTC.

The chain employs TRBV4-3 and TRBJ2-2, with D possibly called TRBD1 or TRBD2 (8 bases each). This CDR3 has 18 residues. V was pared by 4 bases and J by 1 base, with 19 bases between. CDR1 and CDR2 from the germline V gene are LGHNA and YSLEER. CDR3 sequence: CASSPRVAGQVNTGELFF. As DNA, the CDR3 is TGCGCCAGCAGCCCTCGGGTAGCGGGACAGGTGAACACCGGGGAGCTGTTTTTT.

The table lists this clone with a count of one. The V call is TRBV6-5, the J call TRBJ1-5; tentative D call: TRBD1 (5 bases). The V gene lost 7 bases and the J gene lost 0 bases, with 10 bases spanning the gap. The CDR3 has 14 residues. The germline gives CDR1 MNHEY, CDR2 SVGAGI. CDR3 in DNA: TGTGCCAGCAATCGGGGGTATAGCAATCAGCCCCAGCATTTT. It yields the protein CASNRGYSNQPQHF.

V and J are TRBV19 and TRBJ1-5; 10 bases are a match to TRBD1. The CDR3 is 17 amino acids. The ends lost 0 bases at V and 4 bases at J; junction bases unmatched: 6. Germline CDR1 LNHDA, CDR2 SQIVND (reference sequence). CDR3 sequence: CASSIEGQGTLNQPQHF. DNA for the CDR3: TGTGCCAGTAGTATAGAGGGACAGGGGACCCTAAATCAGCCCCAGCATTTT. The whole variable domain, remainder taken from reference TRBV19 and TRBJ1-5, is DGGITQSPKYLFRKEGQNVTLSCEQNLNHDAMYWYRQDPGQGLRLIYYSQIVNDFQKGDIAEGYSVSREKKESFPLTVTSAQKNPTAFYLCASSIEGQGTLNQPQHFGDGTRLSIL.

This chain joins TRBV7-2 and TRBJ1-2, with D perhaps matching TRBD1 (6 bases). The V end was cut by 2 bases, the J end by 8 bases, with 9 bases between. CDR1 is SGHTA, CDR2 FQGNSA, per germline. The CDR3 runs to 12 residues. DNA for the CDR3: TGTGCCAGCAGCTTATCAGGGGAGGGCTACACCTTC. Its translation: CASSLSGEGYTF.

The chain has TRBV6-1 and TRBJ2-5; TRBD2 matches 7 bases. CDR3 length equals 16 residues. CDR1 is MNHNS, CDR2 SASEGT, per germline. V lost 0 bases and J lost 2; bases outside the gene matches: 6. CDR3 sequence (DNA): TGTGCCAGCAGTGAAGCCCTCGGCGGGGGTCAAGAGACCCAGTACTTC. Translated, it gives CASSEALGGGQETQYF.

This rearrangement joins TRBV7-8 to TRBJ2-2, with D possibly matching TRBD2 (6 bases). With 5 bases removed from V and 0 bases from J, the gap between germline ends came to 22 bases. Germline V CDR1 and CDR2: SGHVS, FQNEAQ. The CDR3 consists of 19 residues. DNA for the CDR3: TGTGCCAGCAGCCAGACTAGGCCCGACTTCCAAGCGAACACCGGGGAGCTGTTTTTT. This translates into CASSQTRPDFQANTGELFF.